This T cell receptor (beta chain) was profiled in a study of technical replicates of blood from a few donors. Trimming removed 6 bases at V and 3 bases at J, with 8 bases between. Germline V gene data show CDR1 as MNHNS and CDR2 as SASEGT. The CDR3 length is 12 residues. TCRdb's copy holds only in-frame clones and misses some; the assay was immunoSEQ multiplex PCR. This table holds about 100,000 clones, roughly 94% found once. V usage is TRBV6-1 and J usage is TRBJ1-1, with D possibly TRBD1 on 5 matching bases. Specimen: T cells isolated from PBMCs. This clonotype originated in a human donor in good health. The CDR3 here is CASRGTYTEAFF. CDR3 bases: TGTGCCAGCAGGGGGACTTACACTGAAGCTTTCTTT.